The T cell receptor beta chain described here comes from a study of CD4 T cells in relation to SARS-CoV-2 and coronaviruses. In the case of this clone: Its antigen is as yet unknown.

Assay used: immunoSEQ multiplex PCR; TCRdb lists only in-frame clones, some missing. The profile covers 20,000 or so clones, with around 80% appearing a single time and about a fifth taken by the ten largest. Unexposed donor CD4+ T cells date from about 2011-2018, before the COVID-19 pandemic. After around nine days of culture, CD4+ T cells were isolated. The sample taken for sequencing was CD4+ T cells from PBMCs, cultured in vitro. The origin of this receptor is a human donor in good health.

Written as DNA, the CDR3 is TGTGCCAGCAGCTTAGGGCGTGATGGCTACACCTTC. It yields the protein CASSLGRDGYTF. The chain links TRBV11-2 to TRBJ1-2; D is unresolved. CDR3 length equals 12 residues. Trimming took 1 base from V and 6 from J, leaving 6 bases between them. Germline V gene lookup returns CDR1 SGHAT and CDR2 FQNNGV. Full variable domain (outside the CDR3, taken from reference TRBV11-2 and TRBJ1-2): EAGVAQSPRYKIIEKRQSVAFWCNPISGHATLYWYQQILGQGPKLLIQFQNNGVVDDSQLPKDRFSAERLKGVDSTLKIQPAKLEDSAVYLCASSLGRDGYTFGSGTRLTVV.